Detailed here is one T cell receptor (beta chain). This clone's antigen is unknown. From each donor, an approximately 2.5 ml peripheral blood sample was drawn into PAXgene tubes and stored at -80 degrees C. Without any T cell sorting, total RNA was extracted from whole blood using the PAXgene blood miRNA kit on an automated QIAcube. Peripheral blood from monozygotic twin pairs concordant or discordant for inflammatory bowel disease was subjected to deep TCRalpha and TCRbeta repertoire profiling with unique molecular barcoding. Smoking habits were recorded for all twin pairs, and each individual was classified as a current, former or never smoker. The data derive from a study of monozygotic twins with inflammatory bowel disease (dated 2019 in TCRdb). Some background on the complete study: In total, 28 monozygotic twin pairs made up the full study: 19 Danish pairs, all IBD-discordant, plus nine German pairs, of which four were IBD-concordant and five were IBD-discordant. The search for disease-associated traits relied mainly on comparing, within discordant pairs, IBD patients with their genetically identical healthy co-twins. Each individual had, on average, about 151 000 unique TCRalpha sequences and 181 000 unique TCRbeta sequences available for analysis. Overall results and qualifications from the work: IBD patients had lower TCRbeta repertoire diversity, measured by the inverse Simpson index, than their healthy co-twins. Repertoire similarity did not differ between concordant and discordant twins, which could be due to limited statistical power. No single strong signal or clonotype linked to IBD turned up in the results, so the idea that one exists was not supported. Different T cell subtypes could not be distinguished in the analysis. IBD patients shared fewer clonotypes with other individuals than healthy twins did, most markedly in patients showing signs of disease activity. Differing immunosuppressive treatments among patients may have added background noise and inter-individual variability to the repertoires.

Library preparation employed 5' RACE. Each TCR library was prepared from around 3,400 ng of total RNA. For each sample, cDNA synthesis was carried out in eight separate reactions using SMARTScribe reverse transcriptase. Unique molecular identifiers containing a 6-nucleotide sample barcode were introduced through template switching during cDNA synthesis. TCRalpha and TCRbeta cDNA was amplified by two nested PCRs of approximately 16 and 10 cycles, with bead purification after each PCR. Before amplification, cDNA was treated with uracil DNA-glycosylase and purified using the QIAquick PCR purification kit. In the second PCR, Illumina TruSeq-compatible adapters and sample-specific barcodes were added. TapeStation and Qubit were used to check library quality and concentration, and around 4.7 ng of each library was pooled. The pooled libraries were sequenced with 2 x 100 bp reads and custom sequencing primers on an Illumina HiSeq2500 single-index Rapid Run. In the source study's methods: MiGEC version 1.2.6 was used for UMI-based consensus assembly to correct PCR and sequencing errors. V(D)J alignment, clonotype assembly and CDR3 extraction were performed with MiXCR version 2.1.1. Normalisation of gene usage, clonotype sharing and MAIT/NKT TCR abundance was achieved by analysing the top 1000, 10 000 and 20 000 clonotypes per sample. Diversity was computed as the inverse Simpson index with the vegan R package after downsampling to 27 000 UMIs. Paired Mann-Whitney U tests were applied to discordant twin pairs, with Benjamini-Hochberg correction for multiple testing. TCRdb reprocessed the reads, reporting each CDR3 protein sequence once and no DNA. These V and J calls originate from TCRdb's pipeline instead of the authors' own analysis. The table kept for this sample lists about 150,000 distinct CDR3 sequences. In total, the top ten clones hold 1.2% of the sample.

The clonotype comes from a human donor with ulcerative colitis or Crohn's disease, or a healthy co-twin of an affected twin (not recorded which). The specimen sequenced was blood.

The CDR3 region: CASSFGQGMGEQYF. The sequence is built from TRBV27 and TRBJ2-7; TCRdb's D call, TRBD1, is unchecked because there is no DNA. Via the germline V gene (reference sequence), CDR1 is MNHEY and CDR2 SMNVEV. From its cysteine to its phenylalanine, the CDR3 spans 14 amino acids. No DNA appears here.